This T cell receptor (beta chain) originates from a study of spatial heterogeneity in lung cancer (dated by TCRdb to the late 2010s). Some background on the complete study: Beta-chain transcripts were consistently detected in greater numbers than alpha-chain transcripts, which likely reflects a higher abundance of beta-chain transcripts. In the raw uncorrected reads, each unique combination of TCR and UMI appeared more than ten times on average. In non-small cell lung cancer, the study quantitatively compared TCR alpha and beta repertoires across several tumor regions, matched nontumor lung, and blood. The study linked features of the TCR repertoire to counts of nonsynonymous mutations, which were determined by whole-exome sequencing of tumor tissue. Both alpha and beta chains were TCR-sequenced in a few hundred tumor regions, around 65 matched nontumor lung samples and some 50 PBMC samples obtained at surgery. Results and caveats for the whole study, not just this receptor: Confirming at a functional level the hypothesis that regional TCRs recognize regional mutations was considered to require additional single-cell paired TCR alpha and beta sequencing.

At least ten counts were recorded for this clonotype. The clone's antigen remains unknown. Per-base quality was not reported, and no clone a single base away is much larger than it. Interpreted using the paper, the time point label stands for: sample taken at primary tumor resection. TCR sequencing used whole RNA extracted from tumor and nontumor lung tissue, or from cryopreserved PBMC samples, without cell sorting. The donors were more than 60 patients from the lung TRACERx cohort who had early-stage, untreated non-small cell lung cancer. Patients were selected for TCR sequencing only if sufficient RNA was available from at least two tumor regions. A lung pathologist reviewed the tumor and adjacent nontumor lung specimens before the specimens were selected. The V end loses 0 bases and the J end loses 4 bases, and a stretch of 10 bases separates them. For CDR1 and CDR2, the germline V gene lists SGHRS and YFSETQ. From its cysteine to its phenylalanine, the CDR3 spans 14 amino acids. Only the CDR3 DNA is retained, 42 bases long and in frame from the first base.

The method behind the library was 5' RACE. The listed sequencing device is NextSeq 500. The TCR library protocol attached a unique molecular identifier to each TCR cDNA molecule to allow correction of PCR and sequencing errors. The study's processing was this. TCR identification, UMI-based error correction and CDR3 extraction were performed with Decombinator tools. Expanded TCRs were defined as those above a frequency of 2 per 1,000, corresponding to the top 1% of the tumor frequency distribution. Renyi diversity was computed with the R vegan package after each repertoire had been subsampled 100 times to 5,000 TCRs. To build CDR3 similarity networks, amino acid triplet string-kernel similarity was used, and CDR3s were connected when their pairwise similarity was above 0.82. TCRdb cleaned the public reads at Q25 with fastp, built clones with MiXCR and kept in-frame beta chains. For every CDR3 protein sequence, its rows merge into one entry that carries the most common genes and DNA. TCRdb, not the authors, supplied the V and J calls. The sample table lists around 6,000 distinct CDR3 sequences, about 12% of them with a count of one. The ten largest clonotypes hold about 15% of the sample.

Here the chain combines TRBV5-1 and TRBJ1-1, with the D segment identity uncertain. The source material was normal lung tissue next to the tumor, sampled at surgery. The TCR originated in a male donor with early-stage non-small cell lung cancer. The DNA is TGCGCCAGCAGCTTGGACGTACTGGGCACTGAAGCTTTCTTT. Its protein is CASSLDVLGTEAFF.